Following are 29 T cell receptor beta chains from one sample sequenced in a study of OX40 agonist ivuxolimab in advanced cancers. Using immunoSEQ multiplex PCR, the repertoire was profiled, and TCRdb retains in-frame clones only, with some absent. The sample has 50,000 or so clones; approximately 85% are singletons. This specimen consisted of CD4+ or CD8+ T cells sorted from blood, obtained in a trial of the OX40 agonist ivuxolimab. These receptor sequences come from an adult with an advanced solid tumor such as melanoma, head and neck, liver or kidney cancer.

The V call is TRBV10-2, the J call TRBJ2-2; D remains unclear. Germline V gene data show CDR1 as WSHSY and CDR2 as SAAADI. The length of the CDR3 is 13 residues. Trimming cost V 11 bases and J 1 base, with 11 bases left between them. The CDR3, as DNA: TGCGCCGGTTCACAGAGGAACACCGGGGAGCTGTTTTTT. This translates into CAGSQRNTGELFF.

In this sample, this clone turned up a few times. This CDR3 is CASSVGQRGAQYF. DNA for the CDR3: TGTGCCAGCAGCGTAGGTCAACGAGGGGCGCAGTATTTT. The rearrangement joins TRBV7-2 to TRBJ2-3; D is perhaps TRBD1 or TRBD2 (5 bases each). V was shortened by 5 bases and J by 10 bases, with 16 bases between the two germline ends. The CDR3 is 13 amino acids. Germline V CDR1 and CDR2: SGHTA, FQGNSA. Full variable domain (remainder filled in from reference TRBV7-2 and TRBJ2-3): GAGVSQSPSNKVTEKGKDVELRCDPISGHTALYWYRQSLGQGLEFLIYFQGNSAPDKSGLPSDRFSAERTGGSVSTLTIQRTQQEDSAVYLCASSVGQRGAQYFGPGTRLTVL.

The gene calls are TRBV19 and TRBJ1-1; the D gene is possibly TRBD1 (5 bases). V dropped 4 bases and J dropped 0 bases, with 12 bases sitting between them. This CDR3 is built from 15 residues. The germline V gene has CDR1 LNHDA and CDR2 SQIVND (reference sequence). Written as DNA, the CDR3 is TGTGCCAGTAGTACCCCGGGGGGGGTGAACACTGAAGCTTTCTTT. As protein: CASSTPGGVNTEAFF.

This clone appeared a few times. The chain has TRBV5-6 and TRBJ2-7; 11 bases agree with TRBD2. The V gene end was trimmed by 3 bases and the J gene end by 0 bases; junction bases not matched to a gene: 8. Germline CDR1 is SGHDT and CDR2 is YYEEEE. The CDR3 has 17 amino acids. CDR3 DNA sequence: TGTGCCAGCAGCTACAGCAGACTAGCGGGGTACTCCTACGAGCAGTACTTC. It specifies CASSYSRLAGYSYEQYF.

V and J are TRBV6-4 and TRBJ1-1; 7 bases match TRBD1. CDR1 is MRHNA and CDR2 is SNTAGT in the germline V gene. This CDR3 contains 13 residues. V trimming: 6 bases; J trimming: 2 bases; junction bases outside the gene matches: 3. The CDR3 DNA reads as TGTGCCAGCAGCGACAGGGCAAACACTGAAGCTTTCTTT. Its protein product is CASSDRANTEAFF.

This clone was counted a single time. V usage is TRBV21-1 and J usage is TRBJ2-3; TRBD1 is the table's D call, not checked against the DNA. TRBV21-1 is given as a pseudogene. The CDR3 totals 17 residues. The CDR3 DNA sequence: TGTGCCAGCAAGCCCCGGGACAGGGCTAATCCCACAGATACGCAGTATTTT. Its translation: CASKPRDRANPTDTQYF.

The V call is TRBV30, the J call TRBJ2-3, with 11 positions matching TRBD2. This CDR3 is 19 amino acids long. The V and J ends lost 0 bases and 3 bases, in that order; junction bases with no gene match: 14. The V gene's germline CDR1 is GTSNPN and CDR2 SVGIG (reference sequence). This chain's CDR3 is CAWSVFSGRAFGRTDTQYF. DNA for the CDR3: TGTGCCTGGAGTGTATTTAGCGGGAGGGCTTTCGGTCGGACAGATACGCAGTATTTT.

The rearrangement uses TRBV29-1 and TRBJ1-3; D might be TRBD1 (6 bases). The CDR3 has 14 residues. Germline values: CDR1 SQVTM, CDR2 ANQGSEA. V was clipped by 4 bases and J by 2 bases, with 12 bases between them. CDR3 in amino acids: CSVALNRAGNTIYF. CDR3 nucleotide sequence: TGCAGCGTTGCCCTAAACAGGGCTGGAAACACCATATATTTT.

The chain joins TRBV5-5 to TRBJ2-5; D unresolved. V was shortened by 0 bases and J by 5 bases, with 14 bases between the two germline ends. In germline, CDR1 is SGHKS, CDR2 YYEKEE (reference sequence). This CDR3 is built from 15 residues. The CDR3 protein is CASSLASLGGETQYF. The CDR3 DNA reads TGTGCCAGCAGCTTGGCCAGTTTGGGCGGTGAGACCCAGTACTTC.

This chain uses TRBV4-3 with TRBJ2-3; TRBD1 aligns across 9 bases. V gave up 1 base and J gave up 1 base; unmatched junction bases: 9. The V gene's germline CDR1 is LGHNA and CDR2 YSLEER. There are 18 residues in the CDR3. The CDR3 coding sequence is TGCGCCAGCAGCCAAGTTCCCTCACAGGGGGCAGGCACAGATACGCAGTATTTT. Its translation: CASSQVPSQGAGTDTQYF.

This sequence joins TRBV7-8 and TRBJ2-7; no clear D gene. The CDR3 spans 15 residues. Deletions cut 5 bases from V and 2 bases from J, with 16 bases between. Germline values: CDR1 SGHVS, CDR2 FQNEAQ. The CDR3 bases are TGTGCCAGCAGCCCTTCGCCCGACGAGACCTACGAGCAGTACTTC. Translating it yields CASSPSPDETYEQYF.

CDR3 loop: CASSPPGGQPQHF. In DNA form, the CDR3 reads TGTGCCAGCAGCCCCCCTGGGGGGCAGCCCCAGCATTTT. V is TRBV5-5 and J is TRBJ1-5; D is possibly TRBD1 (5 bases). The CDR3 has 13 residues. V was shortened by 4 bases and J by 7 bases, with 12 bases between the two germline ends. CDR1 is SGHKS and CDR2 is YYEKEE in the germline V gene (reference sequence).

The gene calls are TRBV18 and TRBJ2-3; 7 bases map to TRBD1. Germline lookup yields CDR1 KGHSH and CDR2 LQKENI. After removal of 0 bases from V and 4 bases from J, the junction contained 7 bases not matched to a gene. The CDR3 sequence is 16 residues long. The CDR3 DNA follows: TGTGCCAGCTCACCACCGGGTCAGGGGGTCGCAGATACGCAGTATTTT. It specifies CASSPPGQGVADTQYF.

The chain combines TRBV5-1 with TRBJ2-2; D remains ambiguous. From germline, CDR1 is SGHRS and CDR2 YFSETQ. This CDR3 contains 15 residues. V was pared by 5 bases and J by 4 bases, with 15 bases between. The chain's CDR3 is CASSPGVIGTGELFF. The CDR3 region has the DNA TGCGCCAGCAGTCCTGGAGTAATTGGCACCGGGGAGCTGTTTTTT.

The chain carries TRBV6-4 and TRBJ1-2, with a tentative D call TRBD1 (6 bases). V gave up 6 bases and J gave up 8 bases, with 13 bases separating them. The CDR3 is 12 amino acids. Germline V gene data show CDR1 as MRHNA and CDR2 as SNTAGT. CDR3 nucleotides: TGTGCCAGCAGCTCCCGCGGGGGCGGCTACACCTTC. It yields the protein CASSSRGGGYTF.

This rearrangement joins TRBV30 to TRBJ2-6; D possibly uses TRBD1 or TRBD2 (5 bases each). The CDR3 runs 13 residues. Trimming shortened V by 8 bases and J by 0 bases, and 8 bases separated the two germline ends. Germline lookup yields CDR1 GTSNPN and CDR2 SVGIG (reference sequence). The CDR3 region is CAGDRSGANVLTF. The CDR3 bases are TGTGCCGGGGACCGCTCTGGGGCCAACGTCCTGACTTTC.

The V gene is TRBV6-6, the J gene TRBJ1-1, with D perhaps matching TRBD1 (5 bases). V was trimmed by 6 bases and J by 5 bases, leaving 7 bases between them. In germline, CDR1 is MNHNY, CDR2 SVGAGI (reference sequence). CDR3 length: 11 residues. The chain's CDR3 is CASRRGTEAFF. The CDR3 DNA reads TGTGCCAGCAGGAGGGGTACTGAAGCTTTCTTT.

J is TRBJ2-7 and V is TRBV6-5, with D maybe TRBD2 (6 bases). The CDR3 extends over 16 amino acids. The V and J ends lost 0 bases and 4 bases respectively, with 16 bases between them. Germline V CDR1 and CDR2: MNHEY, SVGAGI. The CDR3 DNA follows: TGTGCCAGCAGTTACTCTTCGGGACTCGACCCATACGAGCAGTACTTC. This gives the protein CASSYSSGLDPYEQYF.

DNA for the CDR3: TGTGCCAGCAGCGTAGAAATAATGGGGAAGAACAATGAGCAGTTCTTC. Translated: CASSVEIMGKNNEQFF. This chain uses TRBV9 with TRBJ2-1, with unresolved D. The V gene lost 0 bases and the J gene lost 5 bases, with 15 bases spanning the gap. Germline V CDR1 and CDR2: SGDLS, YYNGEE. This CDR3 spans 16 amino acids.

V and J are TRBV7-9 and TRBJ1-3, with D possibly being TRBD1 (5 bases). The germline CDR1 and CDR2 sequences are SEHNR and FQNEAQ (reference sequence). V was cut by 5 bases and J by 0 bases, with 11 bases left in between. The CDR3 consists of 15 residues. The CDR3 sequence is CASSPDSHSGNTIYF. The CDR3 DNA follows: TGTGCCAGCAGCCCCGACAGCCACTCTGGAAACACCATATATTTT.

The V gene is TRBV18, the J gene TRBJ2-1, with 7 bases fitting TRBD2. Per germline, CDR1 KGHSH and CDR2 LQKENI. V was clipped by 3 bases and J by 0 bases; unmatched bases: 5. There are 16 residues in the CDR3. The CDR3 nucleotides read TGTGCCAGCTCACCGAGAGCGGGGAGCTCCTACAATGAGCAGTTCTTC. It encodes CASSPRAGSSYNEQFF. Based on the CDR3 plus reference TRBV18 and TRBJ2-1, the full variable domain is NAGVMQNPRHLVRRRGQEARLRCSPMKGHSHVYWYRQLPEEGLKFMVYLQKENIIDESGMPKERFSAEFPKEGPSILRIQQVVRGDSAAYFCASSPRAGSSYNEQFFGPGTRLTVL.

The chain couples TRBV28 to TRBJ1-3; the D is unclear. Trimming shortened V by 7 bases and J by 8 bases, and 15 bases separated the two germline ends. The CDR3 covers 13 residues. Germline V gives CDR1 MDHEN, CDR2 SYDVKM. As DNA, the CDR3 is TGTGCCAGCACCCGGTTTAATCAGGACACCATATATTTT. Encoded protein: CASTRFNQDTIYF.

CDR3 sequence (DNA): TGTGCCAGCAGTTTCAGGGGACATAATGAAAAACTGTTTTTT. Translating gives CASSFRGHNEKLFF. The V call is TRBV28, the J call TRBJ1-4, with D maybe TRBD1 (6 bases). Germline V CDR1 and CDR2: MDHEN, SYDVKM. V was trimmed by 3 bases and J by 4 bases, leaving 9 bases between them. This CDR3 comprises 14 residues.

This chain uses TRBV5-5 with TRBJ1-3, with D possibly being TRBD1 (5 bases). The length of the CDR3 is 15 residues. In germline, CDR1 is SGHKS, CDR2 YYEKEE (reference sequence). V shed 8 bases and J shed 4 bases, with 19 bases lying between them. As DNA, the CDR3 is TGTGCCAGTTATTCGGGACCGAAGGTGGGAAACACCATATATTTT. Residues: CASYSGPKVGNTIYF.

The rearrangement links TRBV10-2 to TRBJ1-1; tentatively, D is TRBD1 (6 bases). CDR1 is WSHSY and CDR2 is SAAADI in the germline V gene. This CDR3 contains 15 residues. V lost 4 bases, J lost 6 bases, and 18 bases lay in between. This CDR3 is CASSGGRVGGAEAFF. The CDR3 region has the DNA TGCGCCAGCAGTGGAGGGAGGGTAGGGGGAGCTGAAGCTTTCTTT.

Concerning this clone itself: A read error may produce the germline difference seen at one junction end. At the DNA level, this CDR3 is encoded by other sequences in the same sample as well. This CDR3 is CASSLDRSQGQPQHF. As DNA, the CDR3 is TGCGCCAGTAGCTTGGATAGGTCCCAAGGGCAGCCCCAGCATTTT. The gene calls are TRBV5-1 and TRBJ1-5; D remains ambiguous. Germline V gene lookup returns CDR1 SGHRS and CDR2 YFSETQ. This CDR3 region has 15 residues.

This clone has only one observation. V is TRBV6-5 and J is TRBJ2-5, with 8 bases aligning to TRBD1. The length of the CDR3 is 14 residues. The germline V gene has CDR1 MNHEY and CDR2 SVGAGI. V was clipped by 5 bases and J by 5 bases; unmatched bases: 7. The CDR3 nucleotides read TGTGCCAGCAGTGGTCAGGGGGCGCGTGAGACCCAGTACTTC. This gives the protein CASSGQGARETQYF.

J is TRBJ2-2 and V is TRBV6-1, with TRBD1 matching over 7 bases. This CDR3 comprises 15 residues. J was trimmed by 2 bases and V by 7 bases; bases with no gene match: 7. Looked up from germline, CDR1 is MNHNS and CDR2 is SASEGT. CDR3 DNA sequence: TGTGCCAGCAAACTAGGGACAGTAAACACCGGGGAGCTGTTTTTT. As protein: CASKLGTVNTGELFF.

The V and J genes are TRBV27 and TRBJ2-6; no definite D call. The V end lost 4 bases, the J end lost 4 bases, and 11 bases lay between the germline ends. From germline, CDR1 is MNHEY and CDR2 SMNVEV (reference sequence). The CDR3 length is 15 residues. The CDR3 here is CASSSPPSGANVLTF. CDR3 DNA: TGTGCCAGCAGTTCCCCCCCTTCAGGGGCCAACGTCCTGACTTTC.